A selection of T cell receptor beta chains follows, all from one sample in a study of early T cells in non-severe SARS-CoV-2 infection. In TCRdb, the 5' RACE reads were re-called with MiXCR into one record per CDR3 protein. The profile covers about 55,000 distinct CDR3 sequences, with under 8.5% appearing a single time and 4.5% to 6% taken by the ten largest. This specimen consisted of whole blood, obtained at baseline. The receptors stem from an adult who was a healthcare worker with PCR-confirmed SARS-CoV-2 infection or an uninfected control (not recorded which). The CDR3 runs from the conserved cysteine through the conserved F or W. The D gene is left open where the match is weak. Some rows mark clone size as missing; the rest say once, few, many or name a class of expanded clone.

TRBD1	TRBV23-1	many	TRBJ2-3	TGCGCCAGCAGTCAATCACCCCCACAGGGGAGCGGCACAGATACGCAGTATTTT	CASSQSPPQGSGTDTQYF
-	TRBV7-6	few	TRBJ1-5	TGTGCCAGCAGCCCGAACAGGGAGAGTCAGCCCCAGCATTTT	CASSPNRESQPQHF
-	TRBV7-6	-	TRBJ2-5	TGTGCCAGCAGCTTAGCAAAAGAAGAGACCCAGTACTTC	CASSLAKEETQYF
-	TRBV6-2/TRBV6-3	once	TRBJ2-7	TGTGCCAGCAGCTTCGGGACTCAAGGCTCCTACGAGCAGTACTTC	CASSFGTQGSYEQYF
TRBD1	TRBV15	few	TRBJ2-7	TGTGCCACCAGCAGGCGAGGGGGACAGGGTCATGACGAGCAGTACTTC	CATSRRGGQGHDEQYF
TRBD2	TRBV28	-	TRBJ2-3	TGTGCCAGCAGTCCGGGACTAGCGGGCACAGATACGCAGTATTTT	CASSPGLAGTDTQYF
-	TRBV5-1	many	TRBJ2-7	TGCGCCAGCAGCTTTGGGAACGAGCAGTACTTC	CASSFGNEQYF
-	TRBV4-3	many	TRBJ1-6	TGCGCCAGCAGCCAAGATGCGGGGGATTCACCCCTCCACTTT	CASSQDAGDSPLHF
TRBD1	TRBV4-1	-	TRBJ1-1	TGCGCCAGCAGCCAAGAGGGCAGAGGGGGCGCGGGGAGCACTGAAGCTTTCTTT	CASSQEGRGGAGSTEAFF
TRBD2	TRBV29-1	many	TRBJ2-1	TGCAGCGTTGATGGACTAGCGGGGTTTCCCTACAATGAGCAGTTCTTC	CSVDGLAGFPYNEQFF
-	TRBV10-3	many	TRBJ2-2	TGTGCCATCCGGGACAAAAACACCGGGGAGCTGTTTTTT	CAIRDKNTGELFF
TRBD1	TRBV18	few	TRBJ2-3	TGTGCCAGCTCACCAAGGACAGGGATCGCAGATACGCAGTATTTT	CASSPRTGIADTQYF
TRBD1	TRBV20-1	many	TRBJ2-7	TGCAGTGCGTGGGACAGGGGTGAGCAGTACTTC	CSAWDRGEQYF
-	TRBV18	many	TRBJ2-1	TGTGCCAGCTCCCCCATTACTAGTGGGGGCCACAATGAGCAGTTCTTC	CASSPITSGGHNEQFF
TRBD2	TRBV29-1	many	TRBJ2-1	TGCAGCGTTGAATCCGGGGGGTTAAAAAATGAGCAGTTCTTC	CSVESGGLKNEQFF
TRBD1	TRBV20-1	many	TRBJ2-1	TGCAGTGCCTCAACAGGGGGCGCCTACAATGAGCAGTTCTTC	CSASTGGAYNEQFF
-	TRBV5-4	many	TRBJ1-2	TGTGCCAGCAGCTTGATCAGGGGAGATGGCTACACCTTC	CASSLIRGDGYTF
-	TRBV5-4	-	TRBJ2-1	TGTGCCAGCAGCTTGGGGGCGCCTTACAATGAGCAGTTCTTC	CASSLGAPYNEQFF
-	TRBV3-1	many	TRBJ1-2	TGTGCCAGCAGCACGACCCCTCTGAACTATGGCTACACCTTC	CASSTTPLNYGYTF
-	TRBV6-5	-	TRBJ1-1	TGTGCCAGCAGACCACCGCGGCGATTAGGAAGCAACACTGAAGCTTTCTTT	CASRPPRRLGSNTEAFF
-	TRBV7-6	many	TRBJ2-7	TGTGCCAGCAGCCGGTCCGAGTACTCCTACGAGCAGTACTTC	CASSRSEYSYEQYF
-	TRBV30	many	TRBJ1-1	TGTGCCTGGAGTGTAACGGTGAACACTGAAGCTTTCTTT	CAWSVTVNTEAFF
TRBD1	TRBV6-5	few	TRBJ2-4	TGTGCCAGCAGCCTGGACAGGGAAGGGGACATTCAGTACTTC	CASSLDREGDIQYF
-	TRBV5-4	-	TRBJ1-2	TGTGCCAGCAGCCACAGGAAAGGGGACCTGTATGGCTACACCTTC	CASSHRKGDLYGYTF
-	TRBV4-1	few	TRBJ2-5	TGCGCCAGCAGCCACCGGGACTTTTTGAGGTTCCAAGAGACCCAGTACTTC	CASSHRDFLRFQETQYF
-	TRBV5-6	-	TRBJ2-7	TGTGCCAGCAGCTTGTATCTGACAGTCTACGAGCAGTACTTC	CASSLYLTVYEQYF